A single sample gave rise to the 27 T cell receptor beta chains below, sequenced in a study of blood T cell repertoires in COVID-19. Clones were read by immunoSEQ multiplex PCR, and TCRdb kept only the in-frame ones, dropping some. The sample has around 370,000 clones, roughly 86% seen once; the top ten hold more than 5.5%. Sequencing used peripheral blood. The receptors were sampled from an older woman with COVID-19, enrolled during active disease.

CDR3 residues: CAWSDPRANQPQHF. The CDR3 nucleotides are TGTGCCTGGAGTGATCCCAGGGCCAATCAGCCCCAGCATTTT. The V and J genes are TRBV30 and TRBJ1-5, with D tentatively TRBD1 (5 bases). V was trimmed by 1 base and J by 3 bases, leaving 10 bases between them. The CDR3 is 14 residues long. Per the germline V gene, CDR1 is GTSNPN and CDR2 is SVGIG (reference sequence).

The V and J genes are TRBV6-5 and TRBJ1-1, with D possibly matching TRBD1 (5 bases). This CDR3 spans 13 amino acids. Looked up from germline, CDR1 is MNHEY and CDR2 is SVGAGI. V was pared by 7 bases and J by 5 bases, with 14 bases between. The chain's CDR3 is CASTRTEGTEAFF. The CDR3 DNA is TGTGCCAGCACCAGGACGGAGGGGACTGAAGCTTTCTTT.

The V gene is TRBV11-1, the J gene TRBJ1-1; a possible D gene is TRBD1 (6 bases). Deletions cut 1 base from V and 5 bases from J, with 17 bases between. Looked up from germline, CDR1 is SGHAT and CDR2 is FQDESV (reference sequence). The CDR3 has 16 amino acids. The CDR3 sequence: CASSLGIGSGDTEAFF. DNA for the CDR3: TGTGCCAGCAGCTTAGGGATCGGGTCAGGGGATACTGAAGCTTTCTTT.

A note on this clone: Compared with germline, one end of the junction differs, possibly owing to a read error. This sequence joins TRBV2 and TRBJ1-2, with a possible D match to TRBD1 (5 bases). The CDR3 length is 14 residues. Germline V lookup: CDR1 SNHLY, CDR2 FYNNEI. This CDR3 is CVSNSFQQADGYTF. The CDR3, as DNA: TGTGTCAGCAACTCTTTTCAACAGGCGGATGGCTACACCTTC.

The V call is TRBV19, the J call TRBJ1-3, with 7 positions matching TRBD1. This CDR3 has 15 amino acids. V lost 3 bases and J lost 4; bases outside the gene matches: 6. Germline CDR1 LNHDA, CDR2 SQIVND (reference sequence). CDR3: CASSISQGIGNTIYF. In DNA, the CDR3 is TGTGCCAGTAGTATCTCACAGGGGATAGGAAACACCATATATTTT.

The rearrangement links TRBV24-1 to TRBJ2-3; tentative D call: TRBD2 (6 bases). The ends were cut back, 7 bases at V and 3 bases at J, with 19 bases in the middle. Per the germline V gene, CDR1 is KGHDR and CDR2 is SFDVKD. The CDR3 is 16 residues long. This CDR3 reads CATREGSGKGTDTQYF. CDR3 nucleotide sequence: TGTGCCACCAGGGAGGGGTCGGGGAAGGGGACAGATACGCAGTATTTT.

CDR3: CASSARGLTGGNSPLHF. Here the CDR3 DNA reads TGTGCCAGTAGTGCGCGGGGGCTTACAGGGGGCAATTCACCCCTCCACTTT. The J gene is TRBJ1-6, the V gene TRBV19; 9 bases match TRBD1. The CDR3 extends over 17 amino acids. Per the germline V gene, CDR1 is LNHDA and CDR2 is SQIVND (reference sequence). After removal of 5 bases from V and 7 bases from J, the junction contained 12 bases not matched to a gene.

The chain joins TRBV7-8 to TRBJ2-7; TRBD1 matches at 10 bases. V dropped 4 bases and J dropped 4; count of bases not matched to a gene: 10. This CDR3 is built from 16 residues. The germline CDR1 and CDR2 sequences are SGHVS and FQNEAQ. CDR3 bases: TGTGCCAGCAGCTCAACCCGGACAGGGGGGGTTTACGAGCAGTACTTC. This codes for CASSSTRTGGVYEQYF.

This chain joins TRBV5-6 and TRBJ1-1, with 8 bases aligning to TRBD1. J lost 3 bases, V lost 1 base, and 11 bases had no gene match. Germline CDR1 reads SGHDT; CDR2 reads YYEEEE. The CDR3 runs 17 residues. CDR3 residues: CASSLSDRESSHTEAFF. CDR3 nucleotides: TGTGCCAGCAGCTTGTCGGACAGGGAGAGCTCCCACACTGAAGCTTTCTTT.

This clone was counted a few times. The rearrangement links TRBV11-2 to TRBJ2-7; D not certain. Germline V lookup: CDR1 SGHAT, CDR2 FQNNGV. CDR3 length equals 15 residues. V lost 1 base, J lost 5 bases, and 15 bases lay in between. Here the CDR3 reads CASSLGGITRHEQYF. CDR3 bases: TGTGCCAGCAGCTTAGGAGGCATTACTCGCCACGAGCAGTACTTC.

The rearrangement joins TRBV2 to TRBJ1-3, with D possibly matching TRBD1 (6 bases). In germline, CDR1 is SNHLY, CDR2 FYNNEI. Trimming removed 3 bases at V and 4 bases at J, with 13 bases between. The CDR3 has 15 residues. The CDR3 spells CASSEHRVPGNTIYF. The CDR3 DNA is TGTGCCAGCAGTGAGCACAGGGTTCCGGGAAACACCATATATTTT. Together with reference TRBV2 and TRBJ1-3, the CDR3 gives the full variable domain: EPEVTQTPSHQVTQMGQEVILRCVPISNHLYFYWYRQILGQKVEFLVSFYNNEISEKSEIFDDQFSVERPDGSNFTLKIRSTKLEDSAMYFCASSEHRVPGNTIYFGEGSWLTVV.

This chain links TRBV27 with TRBJ1-2; 7 positions agree with TRBD1. J was trimmed by 5 bases and V by 6 bases; bases with no gene match: 6. Germline V gene sequence: CDR1 MNHEY, CDR2 SMNVEV (reference sequence). The CDR3 is made up of 13 amino acids. Written as DNA, the CDR3 is TGTGCCAGCAGCGGGGACAGAGTTTATGGCTACACCTTC. It yields the protein CASSGDRVYGYTF.

In the case of this clone: This sample also contains other DNA sequences that code for the same CDR3. V gene TRBV7-2 combines with J gene TRBJ2-1, with D perhaps matching TRBD1 (6 bases). Germline CDR1 is SGHTA and CDR2 is FQGNSA. This CDR3 contains 11 residues. The germline V and J ends were trimmed by 5 bases and 10 bases, with 9 bases remaining between them. The CDR3 here is CASSLRGEQFF. The CDR3 DNA is TGTGCCAGCAGCCTAAGGGGGGAGCAGTTCTTC.

The chain uses TRBV7-3 and TRBJ2-3; a possible D gene is TRBD2 (5 bases). The germline V and J ends were trimmed by 4 bases and 1 base, with 12 bases remaining between them. The CDR3 consists of 15 residues. Looked up from germline, CDR1 is SGHTA and CDR2 is FQGTGA. The CDR3 DNA reads TGTGCCAGCAGCTCCTTCTCCGGGGGCACAGATACGCAGTATTTT. This sequence encodes CASSSFSGGTDTQYF.

CDR3 in DNA: TGCGCCAGCAGCCGGACAGACGCAAAACTGTTTTTT. As protein: CASSRTDAKLFF. The V gene is TRBV4-1, the J gene TRBJ1-4; D is perhaps TRBD1 (6 bases). Germline loops: CDR1 MGHRA, CDR2 YSYEKL. CDR3 size: 12 residues. V shed 4 bases and J shed 10 bases, with 10 bases lying between them.

V and J are TRBV24-1 and TRBJ2-7; 7 bases are a match to TRBD1. Germline V CDR1 and CDR2: KGHDR, SFDVKD. This CDR3 region has 13 residues. The V and J ends lost 9 bases and 1 base, in that order; junction bases with no gene match: 5. The CDR3 nucleotides read TGTGCCACCCAACGGGACAGATCCTACGAGCAGTACTTC. Its translation is CATQRDRSYEQYF.

Here the CDR3 reads CASSVGTVYEQYF. The CDR3 DNA follows: TGTGCCAGCAGTGTAGGAACAGTCTACGAGCAGTACTTC. The rearrangement uses TRBV2 and TRBJ2-7; D unclear. This CDR3 region has 13 residues. V lost 4 bases and J 3 bases, leaving 10 bases between the germline ends. In germline, CDR1 is SNHLY, CDR2 FYNNEI.

J is TRBJ1-5 and V is TRBV2; D may be TRBD1 (6 bases). Deletions cut 4 bases from V and 0 bases from J, with 19 bases between. This CDR3 comprises 18 residues. CDR1 is SNHLY, CDR2 FYNNEI, per germline. CDR3 loop: CASSGGGTNINSNQPQHF. CDR3 coding DNA: TGTGCCAGCAGTGGGGGGGGGACAAACATCAATAGCAATCAGCCCCAGCATTTT.

V is TRBV5-1 and J is TRBJ1-1; D gene unclear. The CDR3 contains 14 residues. V shed 0 bases and J shed 3 bases, with 9 bases lying between them. Looked up from germline, CDR1 is SGHRS and CDR2 is YFSETQ. The CDR3 protein is CASSLGSVDTEAFF. DNA of the CDR3: TGCGCCAGCAGCTTGGGGAGTGTGGACACTGAAGCTTTCTTT. Full variable domain (remainder filled in from reference TRBV5-1 and TRBJ1-1): KAGVTQTPRYLIKTRGQQVTLSCSPISGHRSVSWYQQTPGQGLQFLFEYFSETQRNKGNFPGRFSGRQFSNSRSEMNVSTLELGDSALYLCASSLGSVDTEAFFGQGTRLTVV.

This chain links TRBV7-6 with TRBJ1-1, with D possibly being TRBD1 (5 bases). This CDR3 has 14 residues. V lost 5 bases and J 0 bases, leaving 10 bases between the germline ends. Germline loops: CDR1 SGHVS, CDR2 FNYEAQ. The CDR3 spells CASSLGGVNTEAFF. The CDR3 coding sequence is TGTGCCAGCAGCCTCGGGGGGGTGAACACTGAAGCTTTCTTT. The full variable domain, in which reference TRBV7-6 and TRBJ1-1 provide the parts outside the CDR3, is GAGVSQSPRYKVTKRGQDVALRCDPISGHVSLYWYRQALGQGPEFLTYFNYEAQQDKSGLPNDRFSAERPEGSISTLTIQRTEQRDSAMYRCASSLGGVNTEAFFGQGTRLTVV.

This chain links TRBV7-3 with TRBJ1-1; maybe TRBD1 (6 bases). CDR3 size: 14 residues. V gave up 2 bases and J gave up 3 bases, with 10 bases separating them. CDR1 and CDR2 from the germline V gene are SGHTA and FQGTGA. CDR3 protein: CASSLLQGDTEAFF. In nucleotides, the CDR3 is TGTGCCAGCAGCTTACTACAGGGCGACACTGAAGCTTTCTTT.

This clone is medium-sized within its sample. Other DNA sequences in the sample encode the same CDR3. This chain joins TRBV2 and TRBJ1-2; 10 nucleotides line up with TRBD1. J gave up 7 bases and V 2 bases, and 7 bases lay outside the gene matches. This CDR3 contains 15 residues. Germline V gives CDR1 SNHLY, CDR2 FYNNEI. The CDR3 nucleotides read TGTGCCAGCAGTGAAAGGGGACAGGGGTGGGGTGGCTACACCTTC. This translates into CASSERGQGWGGYTF.

The rearrangement links TRBV28 to TRBJ1-2, with D unresolved. Between the trimmed V and J ends, which lost 5 bases and 1 base, there was a span of 5 bases. This CDR3 has 12 residues. Germline V CDR1 and CDR2: MDHEN, SYDVKM. CDR3 sequence (DNA): TGTGCCAGCAGTGTCGGTAACTATGGCTACACCTTC. This codes for CASSVGNYGYTF.

This sequence joins TRBV6-5 and TRBJ1-1, with D uncertain. CDR1 and CDR2 (germline): MNHEY, SVGAGI. The length of the CDR3 is 12 residues. Trimming shortened V by 5 bases and J by 5 bases, and 9 bases separated the two germline ends. CDR3 bases: TGTGCCAGCAGTCTAGGGAGGACTGAAGCTTTCTTT. Translated, it gives CASSLGRTEAFF.

This chain links TRBV3-1 (or the pseudogene TRBV3-2) with TRBJ1-1; D is possibly TRBD1 (5 bases). This CDR3 is built from 16 residues. CDR1 is LGHDT, CDR2 YNNKEL, per germline (reference sequence). V was shortened by 4 bases and J by 6 bases, with 21 bases between the two germline ends. The DNA for the CDR3 is TGTGCCAGCAGCCTCAGCGGGGCCTCGCTAAAGCCTGAAGCTTTCTTT. Protein sequence: CASSLSGASLKPEAFF.

The J gene is TRBJ1-1, the V gene TRBV7-8; D is unclear. The CDR3 consists of 13 residues. The germline V and J ends were trimmed by 1 base and 1 base, with 4 bases remaining between them. Germline CDR1 is SGHVS and CDR2 is FQNEAQ. This CDR3 is CASSLVRNTEAFF. CDR3 nucleotides: TGTGCCAGCAGCTTAGTCAGGAACACTGAAGCTTTCTTT.

This chain links TRBV4-1 with TRBJ2-6; 10 bases line up with TRBD1. Germline V CDR1 and CDR2: MGHRA, YSYEKL. Trimming cost V 4 bases and J 3 bases; bases outside gene matches: 9. The CDR3 sequence is 18 residues long. The CDR3 coding sequence is TGCGCCAGCAGCCTCCGGGACAGGGGTTTTAATGGGGCCAACGTCCTGACTTTC. It codes for CASSLRDRGFNGANVLTF.